This T cell receptor (beta chain) was captured by sequencing in a study of blood T cell repertoires in COVID-19. Study context: Collection of acute and convalescent COVID-19 samples took place in the United States, Italy and Spain.

The age range of participants was about 18 to 95 years, with residence in about two dozen US areas. Per the original methods: Amplified reference gene primers provided the basis for estimating nucleated cell counts. TCRdb keeps only in-frame clones here, not all; method: immunoSEQ multiplex PCR. Clone size and the V and J calls come from that table; the DNA yielded D and trimming. Among 430,000 or so clones, 88% were seen once, and the ten largest hold 1.8%. The CDR3 runs 15 residues. Trimming pared 1 base from V and 7 bases from J, leaving 13 bases between. CDR1 is LGHDT and CDR2 is YNNKEL in the germline V gene (reference sequence).

The specimen was PBMCs or T cells enriched from blood (not recorded which). The source is a woman aged 40 to 50 who had recovered from COVID-19. This chain uses TRBV3-1 (or the pseudogene TRBV3-2) with TRBJ2-2; weak D call: TRBD2 (6 bases). DNA of the CDR3: TGTGCCAGCAGCCAAGGGGCCCCGCGGGACGGGGAGCTGTTTTTT. This translates into CASSQGAPRDGELFF.